The 8 T cell receptor beta chains below come from one sample, sequenced in a study of identical twins (dated by TCRdb to the mid-2010s). Library generation was performed with 5' RACE. The sequencing machine was an Illumina HiSeq 2000. TCRdb handled the public reads itself, with Q25 trimming in fastp and clone calling in MiXCR, and kept productive beta chains. Under each unique CDR3 protein, matching rows form one entry showing the most common genes and DNA. The sample yields roughly 630,000 distinct CDR3 sequences; about 7% were counted once. 1.6% of the sample is held by the ten biggest clonotypes. The sample was also linked to a second study, of yellow fever vaccine responses in identical twins.

Sequencing used PBMCs. The receptors come from a young woman in good health.

This clonotype was seen ten or more times. This chain uses TRBV5-1 with TRBJ1-1; 8 bases are shared with TRBD1. V gave up 7 bases and J gave up 0 bases; unmatched junction bases: 8. The CDR3 loop spans 15 amino acids. Germline CDR1 reads SGHRS; CDR2 reads YFSETQ. The CDR3 bases are TGCGCCAGCGGCCGGACAGGGATGATGAACACTGAAGCTTTCTTT. This codes for CASGRTGMMNTEAFF.

This clonotype was recorded many times. This sequence joins TRBV12-3 or TRBV12-4 and TRBJ2-3, with TRBD2 matching 13 bases. CDR3 length: 14 amino acids. After removal of 6 bases from V and 3 bases from J, the junction contained 0 bases not matched to a gene. In DNA form, the CDR3 reads TGTGCCAGCAGGACTAGCGGGAGGACAGATACGCAGTATTTT. It is translated as CASRTSGRTDTQYF.

This clonotype was observed a handful of times. The rearrangement joins TRBV29-1 to TRBJ1-2, with a tentative D call TRBD1 (5 bases). Germline CDR1 and CDR2: SQVTM and ANQGSEA. There are 14 residues in the CDR3. The V and J ends lost 3 bases and 4 bases respectively, with 15 bases between them. CDR3 nucleotides: TGCAGCGTTGACGACAGACCACTCGGCTATGGCTACACCTTC. It is translated as CSVDDRPLGYGYTF.

This clonotype was seen a handful of times. As DNA, the CDR3 is TGTGCCAGCAAATTCAGCAGGACAGGTTGGGATGGCTACACCTTC. Amino acid sequence: CASKFSRTGWDGYTF. This chain joins TRBV12-3 or TRBV12-4 and TRBJ1-2; 7 bases fit TRBD1. The CDR3 is 15 residues long. Losses at the gene ends were 7 bases for V and 6 bases for J; bases not matched to a gene: 14.

The rearrangement uses TRBV7-9 and TRBJ1-1; D remains ambiguous. CDR1 and CDR2 (germline): SEHNR, FQNEAQ (reference sequence). V shed 3 bases and J shed 2 bases, with 16 bases lying between them. This CDR3 region has 16 residues. CDR3 sequence (DNA): TGTGCCAGCAGCTTTTTCGGGATTGTGGTCAACACTGAAGCTTTCTTT. Its translation: CASSFFGIVVNTEAFF.

V and J are TRBV12-3 or TRBV12-4 and TRBJ1-1, with a possible D match to TRBD1 (5 bases). This CDR3 has 13 residues. V was cut by 6 bases and J by 4 bases, with 12 bases left in between. The CDR3 DNA reads TGTGCCAGCAGCGTCAGGGCGTTCACTGAAGCTTTCTTT. This gives the protein CASSVRAFTEAFF.

This clonotype was detected only once. V usage is TRBV7-9 and J usage is TRBJ2-1, with TRBD2 matching over 7 bases. Per the germline V gene, CDR1 is SEHNR and CDR2 is FQNEAQ (reference sequence). The ends lost 6 bases at V and 9 bases at J; junction bases unmatched: 20. The CDR3 totals 17 residues. CDR3 sequence reads: CASSQGRGEKGGGEQFF. The CDR3 DNA reads TGTGCCAGCAGTCAAGGACGGGGGGAAAAAGGCGGAGGTGAGCAGTTCTTC. The whole variable domain, filled in from reference TRBV7-9 and TRBJ2-1, reads DTGVSQNPRHKITKRGQNVTFRCDPISEHNRLYWYRQTLGQGPEFLTYFQNEAQLEKSRLLSDRFSAERPKGSFSTLEIQRTEQGDSAMYLCASSQGRGEKGGGEQFFGPGTRLTVL.

The rearrangement uses TRBV27 and TRBJ2-7, with 7 bases lining up with TRBD2. The CDR3 is 15 amino acids. After removal of 1 base from V and 2 bases from J, the junction contained 5 bases not matched to a gene. CDR1 is MNHEY and CDR2 is SMNVEV in the germline V gene (reference sequence). The chain's CDR3 is CASSLYAGVPYEQYF. CDR3 DNA sequence: TGTGCCAGCAGTTTATACGCGGGAGTCCCCTACGAGCAGTACTTC.